This entry describes one TCR beta chain. Its specific antigen is unknown. It has no much larger one-base neighbor in the sample; base qualities were not kept. The cysteine opens and the phenylalanine closes a CDR3 of 15 amino acids. The kept DNA is CDR3 alone, 45 bases in frame from the first base. V is clipped by 4 bases and J by 10 bases, and the sequence between their germline boundaries is 19 bases long. Stable Graves' hyperthyroidism was defined as no progression to ophthalmopathy during 18 months of follow-up. Hyperthyroidism patients were newly diagnosed, had a disease duration of under 2 months, and were aged 18 to 65 years. Patients with uncontrolled infections, other autoimmune diseases, pregnancy or lactation were excluded. Diagnoses relied on clinical symptoms, serum thyroxine and TRAb, thyroid ultrasound and orbital computed tomography. Ficoll-Paque density gradient centrifugation was used to isolate PBMCs from 8 to 10 ml of fresh peripheral blood. Total RNA was extracted with Trizol reagent, and quality was checked on an Agilent 2100 Bioanalyzer.

The TCR beta CDR3 regions were amplified from the RNA transcripts. The TCR CDR3 was subjected to a first round of RT-PCR using the HTBI primer set and the Qiagen OneStep RT-PCR kit. The libraries were constructed in a second round of multiplex PCR and then size-selected and purified. Libraries were sequenced paired-end with 100 bp reads on an Illumina HiSeq2000. The study's processing was this. SOAPnuke was used to process the raw data, throwing out any read that contained adapters or uncalled bases, had a mean Phred below 15, or lacked an exact constant-primer or identifier match. COPE v1.2.5 was used to merge high-quality paired reads, and clonotypes were defined as unique nucleotide sequences. Clonotypes were aligned to IMGT TRBV, TRBD and TRBJ reference segments using MiTCR v1.1. Only V-J combinations with frequency above 0.0001, covering approximately 99% of repertoires, were analysed. The TCS score was defined as F50 (clonal expansion) divided by E x V (chaos), with BLOSUM62-based TCRdist calculated between CDR3 peptides within each V-J. Welch's t-statistics and random forest reduced around 550 V-J features to fewer than 15, which were used in a naive Bayes classifier (R e1071). TCRdb reworked the public reads: Q25 trimming with fastp, MiXCR clone assembly, productive beta chains retained. Rows with a matching CDR3 protein are joined into one entry that keeps the most common DNA and genes. TCRdb's processing, not the study's, gives the V and J calls here. For this sample the table gives hundreds of thousands of distinct CDR3 sequences, of which 14% were detected only once. The top ten clonotypes cover about a tenth of the sample.

The sample comes from a study of T cells in Graves' hyperthyroidism and ophthalmopathy (dated by TCRdb to about 2019). Regarding the complete study: Peripheral blood was collected at initial diagnosis, before any treatment. A discovery cohort of around 100 patients, about 40 with Graves' ophthalmopathy and fewer than 65 with stable Graves' hyperthyroidism, was used to find distinguishing TCR V-J signatures. Whether ophthalmopathy could be predicted prospectively was tested in an independent validation cohort made up of 18 to 20 hyperthyroidism patients plus 17 patients who later progressed to ophthalmopathy. The roughly 94 discovery patients were randomly split 7:3 into training and test sets. The study also compared thyroid tissue and blood T-cell repertoires from about 6 Graves' hyperthyroidism patients. Once sampling was done, hyperthyroidism patients were given methimazole at a starting dose of 30 mg daily, whereas ophthalmopathy patients were given high-dose intravenous methylprednisolone. According to the paper, TCR Vbeta CDR3 sequencing was carried out on about 140 peripheral blood samples, which came from fewer than 50 ophthalmopathy, roughly 75 hyperthyroidism and roughly 17 progressor patients. What the work shows at the level of the full study, not this receptor alone: No statistical method was used to fix the sample size in advance, and group allocation was not hidden from the investigators. In validation, the model predicted progression to ophthalmopathy a median of approximately 6.6 months before onset, with around 70% sensitivity and 72.22% specificity. Blood samples also contained most of the expanded thyroid clonotypes (frequency above 0.001), which suggests that blood repertoires may reflect thyroid immune responses. A 13 V-J signature model separated ophthalmopathy from stable hyperthyroidism, with about 90% sensitivity and about 81% specificity in cross-validation and 80%/75% in testing.

The material sequenced was blood. The TCR comes from a woman aged 18-29 years with Graves' hyperthyroidism. Here the chain combines TRBV12-3 or TRBV12-4 and TRBJ1-4; a weak D assignment points to TRBD1 (5 bases agree). The nucleotides are TGTGCCAGCAGTTCAGGGCAGGGAAGGTTCGGAAAACTGTTTTTT. This gives the protein CASSSGQGRFGKLFF.